The clone carrying this T cell receptor (beta chain) was detected only a few times. No antigen is known for it. The unexposed donors gave CD4+ T cells in about 2011-2019, prior to COVID-19. CD4+ T cells were isolated from the cells after more than 8 days of culture. Clones were sequenced by immunoSEQ multiplex PCR, and TCRdb holds only the in-frame ones, with some missing. The table shows some 25,000 clones, with about 77% occurring only once. These data belong to a study of CD4 T cells in relation to SARS-CoV-2 and coronaviruses. Study-wide background: PBMCs were cultured with antigen for over 8 days before TCR beta sequencing.

The CDR3 has 14 amino acids. Germline CDR1 MNHEY, CDR2 SVGAGI. Trimming left V 6 bases short and J 8 bases short, with 14 bases between. Sample: CD4+ T cells from PBMCs, cultured in vitro. The chain joins TRBV6-5 to TRBJ1-6, with a weak D call TRBD1 (5 bases). The clonotype comes from a human donor in good health. CDR3: CASRQGTADSPLHF. The CDR3, as DNA: TGTGCCAGCAGACAAGGGACCGCGGATTCACCCCTCCACTTT.